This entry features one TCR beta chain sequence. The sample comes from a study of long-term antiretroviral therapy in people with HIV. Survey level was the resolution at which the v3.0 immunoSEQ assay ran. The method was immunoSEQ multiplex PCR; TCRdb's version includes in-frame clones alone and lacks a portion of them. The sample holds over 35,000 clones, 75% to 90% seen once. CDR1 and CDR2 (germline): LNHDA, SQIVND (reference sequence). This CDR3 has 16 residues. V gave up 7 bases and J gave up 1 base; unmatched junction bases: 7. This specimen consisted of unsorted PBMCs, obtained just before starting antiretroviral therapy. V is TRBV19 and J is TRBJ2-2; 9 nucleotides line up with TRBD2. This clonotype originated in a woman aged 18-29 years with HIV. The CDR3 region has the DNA TGTGCCAGTACCCATAGCGGGAGCCGGAACACCGGGGAGCTGTTTTTT. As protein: CASTHSGSRNTGELFF.